The 10 T cell receptor beta chains presented below share a single source sample, sequenced in a study of Graves' ophthalmopathy and Graves' hyperthyroidism. The study amplified TCR beta CDR3 regions using RNA transcripts. Scientists carried out first-round RT-PCR using HTBI primers and then a second-round multiplex PCR. TCRdb passed the multiplex PCR reads through MiXCR, listing each CDR3 protein once. The profile shows more than 1,000,000 distinct CDR3 sequences, 36% of them singletons. The sample consisted of peripheral blood or thyroid tissue (not recorded which). These receptors originate from an adult man with Graves' hyperthyroidism.

This clonotype was counted ten times or more. V gene TRBV6-5 combines with J gene TRBJ1-1, with 7 bases identical to TRBD1. Unmatched junction bases numbered 6, after V lost 6 bases and J lost 11 bases. Germline V gene data show CDR1 as MNHEY and CDR2 as SVGAGI. The CDR3 is 11 amino acids. The CDR3, as DNA: TGTGCCAGCAGCCGGGACAGTTGGGCTTTCTTT. Translating gives CASSRDSWAFF.

The chain combines TRBV29-1 with TRBJ1-1; D unclear. CDR1 is SQVTM and CDR2 is ANQGSEA in the germline V gene. The CDR3 length is 15 residues. V shed 4 bases and J shed 1 base, with 16 bases lying between them. In DNA, the CDR3 is TGCAGCGTTGTGGTGGCAGTGGCAAGGAACACTGAAGCTTTCTTT. Protein product: CSVVVAVARNTEAFF.

This rearrangement joins TRBV12-3 or TRBV12-4 to TRBJ2-2; either TRBD1 or TRBD2 may supply D (5 bases each). V was cut by 5 bases and J by 7 bases, with 17 bases left in between. This CDR3 contains 15 residues. CDR3 bases: TGTGCCAGCAGTACCGGGACGGTGGGAAGCGGGGAGCTGTTTTTT. It is translated as CASSTGTVGSGELFF.

This clonotype was detected many times. The chain is built from TRBV7-2 and TRBJ1-1, with unresolved D. The V end was cut by 1 base, the J end by 0 bases, with 12 bases between. The CDR3 has 16 residues. Germline values: CDR1 SGHTA, CDR2 FQGNSA. The CDR3 DNA sequence: TGTGCCAGCAGCTTAGGAGGTTCAGGTATGAACACTGAAGCTTTCTTT. Translating it yields CASSLGGSGMNTEAFF.

As concerns this clonotype: Given a much more abundant clone one base away, this may be a read error. V and J are TRBV7-2 and TRBJ1-1; D possibly corresponds to TRBD1 (5 bases). Germline CDR1 SGHTA, CDR2 FQGNSA. The CDR3 runs to 16 residues. The CDR3 DNA reads TGTGCCAGCAGCTCGGGGGGTCGGGTTATGTACACTGAAGATTTCTTT. Its translation: CASSSGGRVMYTEDFF.

At least ten counts were recorded for this clonotype. The chain uses TRBV7-6 and TRBJ2-2, with TRBD1 identical over 7 bases. V lost 5 bases and J lost 2; bases outside the gene matches: 8. CDR3 length: 16 residues. CDR1 is SGHVS, CDR2 FNYEAQ, per germline. This CDR3 reads CASSPMTGTNTGELFF. DNA of the CDR3: TGTGCCAGCAGCCCTATGACAGGGACAAACACCGGGGAGCTGTTTTTT. Looking up the rest from reference TRBV7-6 and TRBJ2-2 gives the full variable domain: GAGVSQSPRYKVTKRGQDVALRCDPISGHVSLYWYRQALGQGPEFLTYFNYEAQQDKSGLPNDRFSAERPEGSISTLTIQRTEQRDSAMYRCASSPMTGTNTGELFFGEGSRLTVL.

This clonotype was counted many times. The genes are TRBV7-9 and TRBJ1-4, with a tentative D call TRBD1 (5 bases). The germline gives CDR1 SEHNR, CDR2 FQNEAQ (reference sequence). Trimming removed 4 bases at V and 8 bases at J, with 14 bases between. The CDR3 extends over 14 amino acids. CDR3 in amino acids: CASSSGDGREKLFF. As DNA, the CDR3 is TGTGCCAGCAGCTCGGGGGATGGGAGGGAAAAACTGTTTTTT.

The V and J genes are TRBV12-3 or TRBV12-4 and TRBJ1-2, with D hard to call. V was clipped by 2 bases and J by 4 bases, with 20 bases between them. The CDR3 totals 17 residues. The CDR3 coding sequence is TGTGCCAGCAGTTTACAGGAGACCTACCGTCTCCCCTATGGCTACACCTTC. Amino acids: CASSLQETYRLPYGYTF.

The rearrangement uses TRBV29-1 and TRBJ1-2, with D perhaps matching TRBD1 (5 bases). The CDR3 runs 12 residues. Trimming removed 6 bases at V and 2 bases at J, with 10 bases between. Germline assignment: CDR1 SQVTM and CDR2 ANQGSEA. This chain's CDR3 is CSVLDNNYGYTF. The CDR3 DNA is TGCAGCGTCTTGGACAACAACTATGGCTACACCTTC.

This clonotype was seen only a few times. V usage is TRBV11-2 and J usage is TRBJ1-6; TRBD1 is a possible D gene (5 bases). The CDR3 is 17 residues long. V dropped 2 bases and J dropped 0 bases, with 11 bases sitting between them. Germline lookup yields CDR1 SGHAT and CDR2 FQNNGV. The CDR3 bases are TGTGCCAGCAGCTTAACAGGCACTCGCTCCTATAATTCACCCCTCCACTTT. Translating gives CASSLTGTRSYNSPLHF.